These 17 T cell receptor beta chains came from one sample sequenced in a study of shared clonotypes between healthy human individuals. The naive CD8 fraction comprised CD45RO-negative cells positively selected for CCR7 and excluded terminally differentiated effector memory CD45RA+ cells. Method: immunoSEQ multiplex PCR; TCRdb's copy keeps in-frame clones and lacks some. The top ten hold 1% to 1.5% of the sample, which has roughly 1,800,000 clones, about 95% seen once. The specimen was naive CD8+ T cells sorted from blood. The receptor set was obtained from a young man in good health.

The chain links TRBV11-1 to TRBJ2-7; the D gene is possibly TRBD1 (5 bases). The CDR3 extends over 15 amino acids. Germline V gene data show CDR1 as SGHAT and CDR2 as FQDESV (reference sequence). The V gene lost 5 bases and the J gene lost 3 bases, with 17 bases spanning the gap. The CDR3 sequence is CASSAGPGLNYEQYF. The CDR3 DNA reads as TGTGCCAGCAGCGCAGGGCCAGGGCTTAACTACGAGCAGTACTTC.

V is TRBV5-1 and J is TRBJ2-5, with D possibly being TRBD1 (6 bases). Germline V lookup: CDR1 SGHRS, CDR2 YFSETQ. V was cut by 3 bases and J by 5 bases, with 11 bases left in between. There are 13 residues in the CDR3. CDR3 in amino acids: CASSWTAAETQYF. The CDR3 DNA reads as TGCGCCAGCAGCTGGACAGCGGCGGAGACCCAGTACTTC.

This chain joins TRBV9 and TRBJ2-1, with 8 bases lining up with TRBD2. J was trimmed by 2 bases and V by 4 bases; bases with no gene match: 5. Per germline, CDR1 SGDLS and CDR2 YYNGEE. CDR3 length: 15 amino acids. The CDR3 spells CASSLSGRPYNEQFF. The CDR3 DNA follows: TGTGCCAGCAGCCTGAGCGGGAGACCCTACAATGAGCAGTTCTTC.

This clone was seen a single time. The chain joins TRBV6-5 to TRBJ1-1, with D unresolved. This CDR3 is 15 amino acids long. Between the trimmed V and J ends, which lost 6 bases and 0 bases, there was a span of 14 bases. The germline V gene encodes CDR1 MNHEY and CDR2 SVGAGI. CDR3 in amino acids: CASSPDGYMNTEAFF. In nucleotides, the CDR3 is TGTGCCAGCAGCCCGGACGGATACATGAACACTGAAGCTTTCTTT.

V is TRBV6-1 and J is TRBJ2-3; the D is unclear. CDR1 MNHNS and CDR2 SASEGT come from the germline V gene. With 2 bases removed from V and 4 bases from J, the gap between germline ends came to 4 bases. This CDR3 comprises 12 residues. The CDR3 region has the DNA TGTGCCAGCAGTGAATCACCAGATACGCAGTATTTT. As protein: CASSESPDTQYF.

This chain connects TRBV29-1 to TRBJ1-1; 7 bases are a match to TRBD1. The V segment lost 6 bases and the J segment 7 bases; nucleotides outside the gene matches: 8. The CDR3 extends over 12 amino acids. In germline, CDR1 is SQVTM, CDR2 ANQGSEA. The CDR3 loop reads CSVETGFLEAFF. The CDR3 coding sequence is TGCAGCGTCGAGACAGGGTTCCTTGAAGCTTTCTTT.

The chain has TRBV10-3 and TRBJ2-7, with 8 bases lining up with TRBD1. V lost 5 bases and J lost 1; bases outside the gene matches: 4. The CDR3 has 14 amino acids. Germline V gene lookup returns CDR1 ENHRY and CDR2 SYGVKD. CDR3 protein: CAISIQGESYEQYF. In nucleotides, the CDR3 is TGTGCCATCAGTATACAGGGGGAATCCTACGAGCAGTACTTC.

This clone was counted once. The chain uses TRBV27 and TRBJ2-1; D is uncertain. The CDR3 covers 15 residues. Germline CDR1 and CDR2: MNHEY and SMNVEV (reference sequence). Trimming removed 0 bases at V and 0 bases at J, with 6 bases between. The CDR3 DNA is TGTGCCAGCAGTTTATCCGCGAGCTCCTACAATGAGCAGTTCTTC. This gives the protein CASSLSASSYNEQFF.

V gene TRBV7-9 combines with J gene TRBJ2-7; no firm D call. Trimming took off 4 bases at V and 5 bases at J, with 12 bases between the two ends. CDR3 size: 13 residues. The germline V gene encodes CDR1 SEHNR and CDR2 FQNEAQ (reference sequence). CDR3 sequence (DNA): TGTGCCAGCAGCTACCCCCCGCGCAACGAGCAGTACTTC. Residues: CASSYPPRNEQYF.

The rearrangement uses TRBV9 and TRBJ1-6; D gene ambiguous. This CDR3 region has 17 residues. V was trimmed by 0 bases and J by 9 bases, leaving 19 bases between them. In germline, CDR1 is SGDLS, CDR2 YYNGEE. CDR3 in DNA: TGTGCCAGCAGCGTAGGAATCGTCCCCTCCGAGATTTCACCCCTCCACTTT. Translation: CASSVGIVPSEISPLHF.

CDR3 protein: CASSFAGGHSNQPQHF. The CDR3 DNA is TGTGCCAGCAGTTTTGCAGGGGGCCACAGCAATCAGCCCCAGCATTTT. The rearrangement uses TRBV28 and TRBJ1-5; TRBD1 agrees at 8 bases. Germline loops: CDR1 MDHEN, CDR2 SYDVKM. V shed 3 bases and J 1 base; nucleotides not matched to a gene: 5. The CDR3 has 16 residues.

The chain is built from TRBV19 and TRBJ2-1, with D unresolved. With 3 bases removed from V and 0 bases from J, the gap between germline ends came to 12 bases. This CDR3 is 16 amino acids long. Germline V gene data show CDR1 as LNHDA and CDR2 as SQIVND (reference sequence). CDR3 nucleotide sequence: TGTGCCAGTAGTATCCAGACGGAGAGCTCCTACAATGAGCAGTTCTTC. It codes for CASSIQTESSYNEQFF.

This chain joins TRBV13 and TRBJ1-4, with 10 nucleotides matching TRBD1. J was trimmed by 7 bases and V by 10 bases; bases with no gene match: 12. CDR3 length equals 15 residues. From germline, CDR1 is PRHDT and CDR2 FYEKMQ (reference sequence). CDR3 region: CATSKTGQGIEKLFF. CDR3 coding DNA: TGTGCCACCTCGAAGACGGGACAGGGGATTGAAAAACTGTTTTTT.

This clone was picked up one time. V and J are TRBV7-9 and TRBJ2-1; perhaps D is TRBD1 or TRBD2 (5 bases each). Trimming cost V 3 bases and J 8 bases, with 14 bases left between them. The CDR3 runs 14 residues. The germline V gene encodes CDR1 SEHNR and CDR2 FQNEAQ (reference sequence). In DNA form, the CDR3 reads TGTGCCAGCAGCTTCGGGGCAGGGATCGATGAGCAGTTCTTC. Protein sequence: CASSFGAGIDEQFF.

The rearrangement links TRBV4-2 to TRBJ1-1; a possible D gene is TRBD1 (6 bases). The length of the CDR3 is 13 residues. V was clipped by 0 bases and J by 8 bases, with 10 bases between them. From germline, CDR1 is LGHNA and CDR2 YNFKEQ. This CDR3 is CASSQEGGREAFF. The CDR3, as DNA: TGTGCCAGCAGCCAAGAGGGGGGCAGAGAAGCTTTCTTT.

The rearrangement uses TRBV6-1 and TRBJ1-5, with unresolved D. Germline CDR1 reads MNHNS; CDR2 reads SASEGT. This CDR3 has 14 residues. V was pared by 3 bases and J by 3 bases, with 9 bases between. The CDR3 sequence: CASSDRAFNQPQHF. The CDR3 DNA sequence: TGTGCCAGCAGTGACAGAGCTTTCAATCAGCCCCAGCATTTT.

The chain links TRBV28 to TRBJ2-7; D is ambiguous. The CDR3 runs to 15 residues. Per the germline V gene, CDR1 is MDHEN and CDR2 is SYDVKM. Trimming shortened V by 6 bases and J by 2 bases, and 17 bases separated the two germline ends. CDR3 DNA: TGTGCCAGCAGCGGGTTAGGGCAGGCAACCTACGAGCAGTACTTC. The encoded protein is CASSGLGQATYEQYF.